Following are 30 T cell receptor beta chains from one sample sequenced in a study of blood T cell repertoires in COVID-19 (dated by TCRdb to about 2020). Library preparation was by the immunoSEQ multiplex PCR assay. TCRdb mirrors the immuneACCESS table, restricted to in-frame sequences. Some clones are absent from its copies; in checked studies, under half trace to an unresolved V gene, and the reason for the others is unknown. The sample table lists 250,000 to 350,000 clones, approximately 83% of them with a count of one. The ten most abundant clones make up roughly 4% of the sample. The specimen sequenced was PBMCs or T cells enriched from blood (not recorded which). Receptor source: a woman aged 25 to 45 who had recovered from COVID-19.

The rearrangement uses TRBV5-1 and TRBJ2-3, with 7 nucleotides matching TRBD2. The CDR3 covers 16 residues. The ends lost 2 bases at V and 5 bases at J; junction bases unmatched: 11. Germline assignment: CDR1 SGHRS and CDR2 YFSETQ. CDR3 nucleotides: TGCGCCAGCAGCTTCCGGGGGGAGCTGAGTTTAGATACGCAGTATTTT. This gives the protein CASSFRGELSLDTQYF.

The chain uses TRBV3-1 (or the pseudogene TRBV3-2) and TRBJ1-1; 7 bases line up with TRBD1. Germline CDR1 and CDR2: LGHDT and YNNKEL (reference sequence). V was pared by 5 bases and J by 11 bases, with 14 bases of the junction left unmatched. CDR3 length equals 14 residues. The DNA for the CDR3 is TGTGCCAGCAGCGCTTCGAGACAGGGACTTAGCGCTTTCTTT. Protein: CASSASRQGLSAFF.

This clone has only one observation. The chain combines TRBV25-1 with TRBJ1-1; no firm D call. Germline-derived CDR1 and CDR2 are MGHDK and SYGVNS. V was clipped by 4 bases and J by 8 bases, with 8 bases between them. The CDR3 loop spans 11 amino acids. The CDR3 sequence is CASSANREAFF. The CDR3 region has the DNA TGTGCCAGCAGTGCGAACAGAGAAGCTTTCTTT.

This chain joins TRBV28 and TRBJ1-6; no clear D. V was clipped by 4 bases and J by 6 bases, with 10 bases between them. Germline CDR1 MDHEN, CDR2 SYDVKM. This CDR3 has 14 amino acids. The CDR3 DNA reads TGTGCCAGCAGTTCCGGGTCCGTTAATTCACCCCTCCACTTT. Protein: CASSSGSVNSPLHF.

The chain is built from TRBV5-1 and TRBJ2-3; 8 nucleotides line up with TRBD1. The CDR3 extends over 14 amino acids. The V and J ends lost 2 bases and 5 bases, in that order; junction bases with no gene match: 4. CDR1 is SGHRS, CDR2 YFSETQ, per germline. The CDR3 nucleotides read TGCGCCAGCAGCTTTTTACAGGGGGGAGATACGCAGTATTTT. Its translation is CASSFLQGGDTQYF.

This clone was counted a few times. V gene TRBV9 combines with J gene TRBJ1-1, with D possibly TRBD1 on 5 matching bases. Deletions cut 0 bases from V and 10 bases from J, with 13 bases between. The CDR3 is 13 amino acids. The germline CDR1 and CDR2 sequences are SGDLS and YYNGEE. The CDR3 DNA sequence: TGTGCCAGCAGCGTAGGGGAAGGGCAGGGAGCTTTCTTT. This encodes CASSVGEGQGAFF.

This sequence joins TRBV10-3 and TRBJ2-1; the match to TRBD2 covers 7 bases. The CDR3 loop spans 16 amino acids. Trimming cost V 8 bases and J 2 bases; bases outside gene matches: 12. Germline CDR1 reads ENHRY; CDR2 reads SYGVKD. CDR3 protein: CAIGGMSGETYNEQFF. In DNA form, the CDR3 reads TGTGCCATCGGGGGAATGAGCGGGGAAACCTACAATGAGCAGTTCTTC.

The chain recombines TRBV5-8 with TRBJ2-2; 14 nucleotides match TRBD2. Germline CDR1 SGHTS, CDR2 YDEGEE. The CDR3 is made up of 19 amino acids. V was pared by 4 bases and J by 4 bases, with 12 bases of the junction left unmatched. The CDR3, as DNA: TGTGCCAGCAGCGATCAAACCGGGACTAGCGGGAGTTCCACCGGGGAGCTGTTTTTT. Translated: CASSDQTGTSGSSTGELFF.

This clone has a handful of counts. V is TRBV7-3 and J is TRBJ2-2; 7 nucleotides match TRBD1. The CDR3 covers 14 residues. The germline gives CDR1 SGHTA, CDR2 FQGTGA. Losses at the gene ends were 1 base for V and 8 bases for J; bases not matched to a gene: 4. CDR3 sequence: CASSLSGTAGELFF. In nucleotides, the CDR3 is TGTGCCAGCAGCTTAAGTGGGACAGCTGGGGAGCTGTTTTTT.

This clone was seen many times. This sequence joins TRBV6-4 and TRBJ2-6; D gene ambiguous. Germline V CDR1 and CDR2: MRHNA, SNTAGT. The CDR3 covers 13 residues. Trimming took 6 bases from V and 0 from J, leaving 3 bases between them. CDR3 loop: CASSNSGANVLTF. The CDR3 coding sequence is TGTGCCAGCAGCAACTCTGGGGCCAACGTCCTGACTTTC.

The genes are TRBV12-3 or TRBV12-4 and TRBJ1-1; TRBD1 aligns across 7 bases. This CDR3 is built from 13 residues. V shed 2 bases and J 8 bases; nucleotides not matched to a gene: 5. CDR3 bases: TGTGCCAGCAGTTTACTCCAAGGGGGCGAAGCTTTCTTT. It specifies CASSLLQGGEAFF.

The V gene is TRBV5-1, the J gene TRBJ1-5, with 9 bases fitting TRBD1. J lost 1 base, V lost 4 bases, and 6 bases had no gene match. CDR1 is SGHRS, CDR2 YFSETQ, per germline. The CDR3 loop spans 16 amino acids. The CDR3, as DNA: TGCGCCAGCAGCCTGGAGGGGACAGGGAGCAATCAGCCCCAGCATTTT. Translating it yields CASSLEGTGSNQPQHF.

The CDR3 DNA sequence: TGTGCCAGCAGCGGAACAGGGGCGACTAATGAAAAACTGTTTTTT. As protein: CASSGTGATNEKLFF. The chain recombines TRBV5-8 with TRBJ1-4; 7 bases are a match to TRBD1. Germline lookup yields CDR1 SGHTS and CDR2 YDEGEE. With 4 bases clipped from V and 2 bases from J, the junction kept 5 bases outside the gene matches. CDR3 length: 15 amino acids.

This rearrangement joins TRBV3-1 (or the pseudogene TRBV3-2) to TRBJ1-5; 10 nucleotides line up with TRBD1. The J segment lost 5 bases and the V segment lost 1 base, leaving 2 bases of the junction unmatched. Germline lookup yields CDR1 LGHDT and CDR2 YNNKEL (reference sequence). The CDR3 loop spans 15 amino acids. In DNA form, the CDR3 reads TGTGCCAGCAGCCAAGGCGGGACAGGGGATCAGCCCCAGCATTTT. It yields the protein CASSQGGTGDQPQHF.

The chain recombines TRBV9 with TRBJ2-7, with TRBD1 identical over 8 bases. With 0 bases clipped from V and 3 bases from J, the junction kept 11 bases outside the gene matches. CDR3 size: 17 residues. Germline V gene lookup returns CDR1 SGDLS and CDR2 YYNGEE. The CDR3 nucleotides read TGTGCCAGCAGCGTAGGACACGGCAGACAGGGGCACTACGAGCAGTACTTC. Protein sequence: CASSVGHGRQGHYEQYF. The variable domain in full, completed from reference TRBV9 and TRBJ2-7, reads DSGVTQTPKHLITATGQRVTLRCSPRSGDLSVYWYQQSLDQGLQFLIQYYNGEERAKGNILERFSAQQFPDLHSELNLSSLELGDSALYFCASSVGHGRQGHYEQYFGPGTRLTVT.

With regard to this clone: The sample holds other DNA sequences that translate to the same CDR3. The chain has TRBV5-1 and TRBJ1-1; D not resolved. CDR1 and CDR2 from the germline V gene are SGHRS and YFSETQ. V shed 0 bases and J shed 2 bases, with 8 bases lying between them. The CDR3 is 14 residues long. CDR3 loop: CASSLDSGNTEAFF. CDR3 DNA sequence: TGCGCCAGCAGCTTGGACAGTGGAAACACTGAAGCTTTCTTT.

Only a few counts were recorded for this clone. V usage is TRBV2 and J usage is TRBJ1-5; 8 bases are shared with TRBD1. With V trimmed by 6 bases and J by 0 bases, 10 bases remained unmatched. The germline gives CDR1 SNHLY, CDR2 FYNNEI. CDR3 length: 17 amino acids. The CDR3 DNA sequence: TGTGCCAGCAGGGCAGACAGGGGAAGTTTTAGCAATCAGCCCCAGCATTTT. The encoded protein is CASRADRGSFSNQPQHF.

The gene calls are TRBV5-1 and TRBJ2-3, with 9 bases aligning to TRBD2. The trim removed 4 bases at V and 2 bases at J, leaving 5 bases unmatched. CDR1 and CDR2 (germline): SGHRS, YFSETQ. The CDR3 totals 15 residues. CDR3 region: CASSAGGRDTDTQYF. The CDR3 DNA follows: TGCGCCAGCAGCGCGGGAGGGCGGGACACAGATACGCAGTATTTT.

This chain connects TRBV28 to TRBJ1-2, with D uncertain. Germline V gives CDR1 MDHEN, CDR2 SYDVKM. The CDR3 runs to 13 residues. Trimming removed 5 bases at V and 3 bases at J, with 10 bases between. Here the CDR3 reads CASSPDKDYGYTF. For the CDR3, the DNA is TGTGCCAGCAGTCCAGACAAAGACTATGGCTACACCTTC.

This chain joins TRBV4-1 and TRBJ1-5, with D possibly being TRBD1 (6 bases). This CDR3 has 16 amino acids. Trimming stripped 2 bases from V and 4 bases from J, with 15 bases between. Germline assignment: CDR1 MGHRA and CDR2 YSYEKL. The CDR3 spells CASSQIPGTRNQPQHF. In DNA form, the CDR3 reads TGCGCCAGCAGCCAAATTCCAGGGACAAGAAATCAGCCCCAGCATTTT.

This chain joins TRBV10-3 and TRBJ1-5, with 7 positions matching TRBD1. CDR1 is ENHRY, CDR2 SYGVKD, per germline. This CDR3 is built from 18 residues. V gave up 2 bases and J gave up 5 bases; unmatched junction bases: 15. The CDR3: CAISEPRREGAFHQPQHF. In DNA form, the CDR3 reads TGTGCCATCAGTGAGCCCCGCCGAGAGGGGGCCTTCCATCAGCCCCAGCATTTT.

This rearrangement joins TRBV5-1 to TRBJ2-1; TRBD2 matches at 10 bases. This CDR3 has 15 amino acids. V gave up 4 bases and J gave up 5 bases; unmatched junction bases: 6. The germline V gene encodes CDR1 SGHRS and CDR2 YFSETQ. The CDR3 DNA reads as TGCGCCAGCAGCGACGCTAGCGGGGGCAACAATGAGCAGTTCTTC. Its protein product is CASSDASGGNNEQFF. The full variable domain, its missing parts supplied by reference TRBV5-1 and TRBJ2-1, is KAGVTQTPRYLIKTRGQQVTLSCSPISGHRSVSWYQQTPGQGLQFLFEYFSETQRNKGNFPGRFSGRQFSNSRSEMNVSTLELGDSALYLCASSDASGGNNEQFFGPGTRLTVL.

The gene calls are TRBV28 and TRBJ2-2, with 13 bases that match TRBD2. Germline assignment: CDR1 MDHEN and CDR2 SYDVKM. This CDR3 comprises 19 residues. V shed 6 bases, J shed 0 bases, and the junction held 10 bases outside the gene matches. The CDR3 here is CASRRRGLAGMSNTGELFF. CDR3 DNA: TGTGCCAGCAGGAGGAGGGGACTAGCGGGAATGTCGAACACCGGGGAGCTGTTTTTT.

J is TRBJ2-7 and V is TRBV5-1; D may be TRBD1 (6 bases). Trimming left V 5 bases short and J 2 bases short, with 23 bases between. This CDR3 is built from 17 residues. CDR1 is SGHRS, CDR2 YFSETQ, per germline. In DNA, the CDR3 is TGCGCCAGCAGGGGGGCTACTGGGCAGGCCAAGACCTACGAGCAGTACTTC. Translating gives CASRGATGQAKTYEQYF.

CDR3 sequence: CASSPEAAYNQPQHF. For the CDR3, the DNA is TGTGCCAGCTCACCGGAGGCAGCCTACAATCAGCCCCAGCATTTT. The V and J genes are TRBV18 and TRBJ1-5; D ambiguous. There are 15 residues in the CDR3. Germline lookup yields CDR1 KGHSH and CDR2 LQKENI. V was pared by 3 bases and J by 3 bases, with 12 bases between.

In the case of this clone: Other DNA sequences in this sample translate to the same CDR3. The chain couples TRBV28 to TRBJ1-2, with 9 nucleotides matching TRBD1. The CDR3 length is 13 residues. Germline V gene lookup returns CDR1 MDHEN and CDR2 SYDVKM. Trimming at V came to 5 bases and at J to 5 bases, leaving 3 bases not matched to a gene. CDR3 sequence: CASSPGQGYGYTF. DNA of the CDR3: TGTGCCAGCAGTCCGGGACAGGGTTATGGCTACACCTTC.

V gene TRBV27 combines with J gene TRBJ2-1; possible D gene TRBD2, 6 bases. Germline V gives CDR1 MNHEY, CDR2 SMNVEV (reference sequence). V was shortened by 7 bases and J by 5 bases, with 15 bases between the two germline ends. This CDR3 spans 14 amino acids. The CDR3 protein is CASKSGDLHNEQFF. CDR3 bases: TGTGCCAGCAAGTCGGGAGATCTCCACAATGAGCAGTTCTTC.

This clone was observed once. V and J are TRBV19 and TRBJ1-5; unclear D gene. The CDR3 is 16 amino acids. CDR1 and CDR2 from the germline V gene are LNHDA and SQIVND (reference sequence). Trimming shortened V by 3 bases and J by 6 bases, and 18 bases separated the two germline ends. This chain's CDR3 is CASSINRGGVGQPQHF. The CDR3 nucleotides read TGTGCCAGTAGTATCAATCGGGGTGGTGTCGGTCAGCCCCAGCATTTT.

The chain has TRBV6-5 and TRBJ1-5, with D unresolved. Germline lookup yields CDR1 MNHEY and CDR2 SVGAGI. The V and J ends lost 6 bases and 2 bases respectively, with 11 bases between them. The CDR3 extends over 14 amino acids. CDR3 region: CASSLARGNQPQHF. The CDR3 DNA reads TGTGCCAGCAGCCTTGCTCGAGGCAATCAGCCCCAGCATTTT.

The chain employs TRBV5-1 and TRBJ2-7, with 9 bases fitting TRBD1. The CDR3 length is 14 residues. Trimming at V came to 4 bases and at J to 4 bases, leaving 6 bases not matched to a gene. Germline CDR1 is SGHRS and CDR2 is YFSETQ. The CDR3 region is CASSRTGEGYEQYF. In nucleotides, the CDR3 is TGCGCCAGCAGCCGGACAGGGGAAGGGTACGAGCAGTACTTC.